This T cell receptor (beta chain) was sequenced in a study of blood T cell repertoires in COVID-19. Study details: The cDNA or gDNA used as material had been derived from T cells, B-cell-depleted T cells, or PBMCs.

Individuals drawn from 24 US areas were about 18 to 95 years old. Original handling: Reference gene primer amplification gave estimated nucleated cell counts. This table comes from immunoSEQ multiplex PCR, and its TCRdb copy is limited to in-frame clones, with some not included. The V and J calls and clone size come from that table; D and trimming were worked out from the DNA. Of over 200,000 clones listed, 75% to 90% are singletons. The sequence was collected from a woman in her 30s who had been exposed to COVID-19. Input material: PBMCs or T cells enriched from blood (not recorded which).

The CDR3 region has the DNA TGTGCCAGTACCCGCGAGCCCTATGGCTACACCTTC. This encodes CASTREPYGYTF. The chain uses TRBV19 and TRBJ1-2; D uncertain. The CDR3 length is 12 residues. The germline V gene has CDR1 LNHDA and CDR2 SQIVND (reference sequence). V was clipped by 7 bases and J by 4 bases, with 10 bases between them.